This TCR beta chain appears in the sequencing data of a study of shared clonotypes between healthy human individuals. The germline gives CDR1 SGHTA, CDR2 FQGNSA. Trimming pared 2 bases from V and 1 base from J, leaving 15 bases between. The CDR3 loop spans 17 amino acids. Points on this clone: The target antigen is unknown.

Study-level findings and limits: Non-shared clonotypes showed lower generation probabilities than clonotypes common to all four donors.

Sequencing was performed with immunoSEQ multiplex PCR; in TCRdb, only in-frame clones are kept and a portion is missing. The sample carries some 2,000,000 clones, about 94% recorded once. This TCR came from a man younger than 30 in good health. The chain joins TRBV7-2 to TRBJ2-1, with D tentatively TRBD2 (6 bases). The sample comprised naive CD4+ T cells sorted from blood. The subset: CD45RA+ positively selected. CDR3 nucleotides: TGTGCCAGCAGCTTACATACCGGCGGGATGTCCTACAATGAGCAGTTCTTC. The encoded protein is CASSLHTGGMSYNEQFF.